The 32 T cell receptor beta chains in this list originate from one sample, sequenced in a study of blood T cell repertoires in COVID-19. Produced via immunoSEQ multiplex PCR; TCRdb's table is partial and in-frame only. The top ten hold under 3% of the sample, which has about 160,000 clones, over 70% seen once. Sequencing was performed on peripheral blood. These receptors came from a woman in her sixties or seventies with acute or convalescent COVID-19.

V and J are TRBV18 and TRBJ2-7, with D possibly matching TRBD1 (6 bases). The CDR3 has 15 residues. V was trimmed by 3 bases and J by 0 bases, leaving 12 bases between them. Germline V CDR1 and CDR2: KGHSH, LQKENI. As DNA, the CDR3 is TGTGCCAGCTCACCCCGGGACACGGGCTCCTACGAGCAGTACTTC. Amino acid sequence: CASSPRDTGSYEQYF.

In this sample, this clone turned up many times. The chain recombines TRBV18 with TRBJ1-5, with a possible D match to TRBD1 (5 bases). The CDR3 covers 14 residues. The V and J ends lost 5 bases and 6 bases respectively, with 14 bases between them. Germline CDR1 and CDR2: KGHSH and LQKENI. This CDR3 reads CASSTGTPGQPQHF. The CDR3 DNA sequence: TGTGCCAGCTCAACGGGGACTCCTGGTCAGCCCCAGCATTTT. Combining the CDR3 with reference TRBV18 and TRBJ1-5 gives the whole variable domain NAGVMQNPRHLVRRRGQEARLRCSPMKGHSHVYWYRQLPEEGLKFMVYLQKENIIDESGMPKERFSAEFPKEGPSILRIQQVVRGDSAAYFCASSTGTPGQPQHFGDGTRLSIL.

The V call is TRBV5-1, the J call TRBJ2-7; D is perhaps TRBD1 (6 bases). Germline V gene lookup returns CDR1 SGHRS and CDR2 YFSETQ. The CDR3 has 14 amino acids. V was shortened by 2 bases and J by 3 bases, with 12 bases between the two germline ends. The CDR3 protein is CASSFGSDSYEQYF. For the CDR3, the DNA is TGCGCCAGCAGCTTCGGGTCGGACAGCTACGAGCAGTACTTC.

The chain has TRBV13 and TRBJ2-6; 9 bases map to TRBD2. Per germline, CDR1 PRHDT and CDR2 FYEKMQ (reference sequence). This CDR3 contains 17 residues. The V gene end was trimmed by 4 bases and the J gene end by 4 bases; junction bases not matched to a gene: 8. The DNA of the CDR3 is TGTGCCAGCAGCTCCGGCGGGGGGGGGCCCGGGGCCAACGTCCTGACTTTC. Translating gives CASSSGGGGPGANVLTF. The whole variable domain, remainder taken from reference TRBV13 and TRBJ2-6, is AAGVIQSPRHLIKEKRETATLKCYPIPRHDTVYWYQQGPGQDPQFLISFYEKMQSDKGSIPDRFSAQQFSDYHSELNMSSLELGDSALYFCASSSGGGGPGANVLTFGAGSRLTVL.

This chain links TRBV5-1 with TRBJ1-6; tentative D call: TRBD1 (5 bases). The germline gives CDR1 SGHRS, CDR2 YFSETQ. Between the trimmed V and J ends, which lost 2 bases and 6 bases, there was a span of 9 bases. The CDR3 is made up of 14 amino acids. The CDR3 sequence: CASSLSQGNSPLHF. The CDR3 DNA sequence: TGCGCCAGCAGCTTATCTCAGGGTAATTCACCCCTCCACTTT.

The chain carries TRBV6-1 and TRBJ2-1; the match to TRBD2 covers 12 bases. V lost 3 bases to trimming and J lost 2 bases; unmatched junction nucleotides: 2. This CDR3 spans 16 amino acids. Germline lookup yields CDR1 MNHNS and CDR2 SASEGT. The CDR3 DNA reads TGTGCCAGCAGTGACCCTAGCGGGGGGGCCTACAATGAGCAGTTCTTC. Protein sequence: CASSDPSGGAYNEQFF.

V gene TRBV5-1 combines with J gene TRBJ1-1; the D gene is possibly TRBD1 (6 bases). The CDR3 has 14 residues. V was trimmed by 4 bases and J by 2 bases, leaving 12 bases between them. CDR1 is SGHRS and CDR2 is YFSETQ in the germline V gene. CDR3 coding DNA: TGCGCCAGCAGCCACGAACAGGGAAACACTGAAGCTTTCTTT. Translation: CASSHEQGNTEAFF.

V gene TRBV5-6 combines with J gene TRBJ1-6; no definite D call. Germline V gives CDR1 SGHDT, CDR2 YYEEEE. The CDR3 spans 13 residues. V gave up 4 bases and J gave up 9 bases, with 11 bases separating them. CDR3 sequence (DNA): TGTGCCAGCAGCGGCTGGTCTGGTTCACCCCTCCACTTT. Its protein is CASSGWSGSPLHF.

The table lists this clone with a count of one. The chain combines TRBV4-1 with TRBJ1-4; D gene ambiguous. The V end was cut by 2 bases, the J end by 7 bases, with 11 bases between. CDR1 MGHRA and CDR2 YSYEKL come from the germline V gene. The CDR3 sequence is 14 residues long. CDR3 in DNA: TGCGCCAGCAGCCAAAAACTCGGAGGTGAAAAACTGTTTTTT. Protein: CASSQKLGGEKLFF.

A few counts support this clone. The chain employs TRBV6-5 and TRBJ2-7, with a weak D call TRBD1 (5 bases). V lost 5 bases, J lost 4 bases, and 9 bases lay in between. The CDR3 runs to 12 residues. The V gene's germline CDR1 is MNHEY and CDR2 SVGAGI. The CDR3 protein is CASSTGRYEQYF. In DNA form, the CDR3 reads TGTGCCAGCAGTACAGGACGGTACGAGCAGTACTTC.

The J gene is TRBJ1-2, the V gene TRBV27; D is perhaps TRBD1 (5 bases). Between the trimmed V and J ends, which lost 7 bases and 0 bases, there was a span of 15 bases. This CDR3 region has 15 residues. Germline V gene lookup returns CDR1 MNHEY and CDR2 SMNVEV (reference sequence). CDR3 loop: CASTRGGTANYGYTF. CDR3 sequence (DNA): TGTGCCAGCACCCGCGGGGGTACCGCTAACTATGGCTACACCTTC.

The V and J genes are TRBV5-1 and TRBJ1-2; 9 nucleotides align to TRBD1. CDR1 is SGHRS, CDR2 YFSETQ, per germline. With 4 bases clipped from V and 6 bases from J, the junction kept 10 bases outside the gene matches. This CDR3 has 15 residues. DNA for the CDR3: TGCGCCAGCAGCCGGGGGAACCGGGACAGGGATGGCTACACCTTC. Protein: CASSRGNRDRDGYTF.

J is TRBJ2-1 and V is TRBV6-5; 9 bases line up with TRBD1. Per germline, CDR1 MNHEY and CDR2 SVGAGI. The junction had 7 bases not matched to a gene; V was cut back by 7 bases and J by 6 bases. This CDR3 region has 14 residues. The CDR3 protein is CASISDRGGNEQFF. DNA for the CDR3: TGTGCCAGCATCTCGGACAGGGGAGGCAATGAGCAGTTCTTC.

This rearrangement joins TRBV6-2 or TRBV6-3 to TRBJ1-2, with 8 bases aligning to TRBD1. V shed 2 bases and J 0 bases; nucleotides not matched to a gene: 8. This CDR3 region has 17 residues. Germline loops: CDR1 MNHEY, CDR2 SVGEGT. The CDR3 region has the DNA TGTGCCAGCAGTTACAACGGCAGGGGGCCTGCTAACTATGGCTACACCTTC. This encodes CASSYNGRGPANYGYTF.

The chain joins TRBV19 to TRBJ2-1, with D unclear. V was trimmed by 3 bases and J by 7 bases, leaving 13 bases between them. The germline V gene encodes CDR1 LNHDA and CDR2 SQIVND (reference sequence). This CDR3 contains 14 residues. This CDR3 reads CASSIRSDLNEQFF. The CDR3, as DNA: TGTGCCAGTAGTATTCGAAGCGATTTAAATGAGCAGTTCTTC. The variable domain in full, completed from reference TRBV19 and TRBJ2-1, reads DGGITQSPKYLFRKEGQNVTLSCEQNLNHDAMYWYRQDPGQGLRLIYYSQIVNDFQKGDIAEGYSVSREKKESFPLTVTSAQKNPTAFYLCASSIRSDLNEQFFGPGTRLTVL.

The chain employs TRBV19 and TRBJ1-1, with 10 bases lining up with TRBD1. V lost 6 bases and J lost 0; bases outside the gene matches: 19. The length of the CDR3 is 20 residues. Looked up from germline, CDR1 is LNHDA and CDR2 is SQIVND (reference sequence). CDR3 sequence: CASRGREGQGFRGLNTEAFF. The CDR3 coding sequence is TGTGCCAGTAGGGGCCGTGAGGGACAGGGGTTTCGGGGCTTGAACACTGAAGCTTTCTTT.

This clone has just one count. The rearrangement links TRBV7-9 to TRBJ2-7; 8 bases align to TRBD2. With V trimmed by 6 bases and J by 6 bases, 7 bases remained unmatched. In germline, CDR1 is SEHNR, CDR2 FQNEAQ (reference sequence). CDR3 length: 13 amino acids. The CDR3 nucleotides read TGTGCCAGCAGTCAAGGCGGGGGGCCCGAGCAGTACTTC. It translates to CASSQGGGPEQYF.

This chain links TRBV24-1 with TRBJ1-5; the match to TRBD1 covers 7 bases. Germline trimming cut 4 bases from V and 3 bases from J; bases unmatched to any gene: 17. The CDR3 has 19 residues. Germline V gene data show CDR1 as KGHDR and CDR2 as SFDVKD. CDR3: CATSERQGSASMDNQPQHF. The CDR3, as DNA: TGTGCCACCAGTGAAAGACAGGGTAGCGCTTCCATGGACAATCAGCCCCAGCATTTT.

The rearrangement uses TRBV2 and TRBJ1-6; the D gene is possibly TRBD1 (6 bases). This CDR3 contains 15 residues. Germline loops: CDR1 SNHLY, CDR2 FYNNEI. V was clipped by 1 base and J by 9 bases, with 13 bases between them. This CDR3 is CASSEDQGIGSPLHF. In DNA form, the CDR3 reads TGTGCCAGCAGTGAAGATCAGGGGATCGGTTCACCCCTCCACTTT.

This chain joins TRBV3-1 (or the pseudogene TRBV3-2) and TRBJ1-1, with 9 positions matching TRBD1. After removal of 4 bases from V and 0 bases from J, the junction contained 3 bases not matched to a gene. Looked up from germline, CDR1 is LGHDT and CDR2 is YNNKEL (reference sequence). This CDR3 is built from 15 residues. The CDR3 protein is CASSRGQGLNTEAFF. CDR3 in DNA: TGTGCCAGCAGCCGGGGACAGGGCTTGAACACTGAAGCTTTCTTT.

The gene calls are TRBV9 and TRBJ1-1, with D tentatively TRBD1 (6 bases). The CDR3 has 14 residues. V was cut by 4 bases and J by 1 base, with 11 bases left in between. The germline V gene encodes CDR1 SGDLS and CDR2 YYNGEE. DNA for the CDR3: TGTGCCAGCAGCTCCGGACAGCCGAACACTGAAGCTTTCTTT. This translates into CASSSGQPNTEAFF.

The chain employs TRBV28 and TRBJ1-6; D is possibly TRBD1 (5 bases). Germline V gene sequence: CDR1 MDHEN, CDR2 SYDVKM. V shed 6 bases and J shed 7 bases, with 13 bases lying between them. This CDR3 is 14 amino acids long. The CDR3 protein is CASRRGGLNSPLHF. Here the CDR3 DNA reads TGTGCCAGCAGAAGGGGAGGTTTAAATTCACCCCTCCACTTT.

The chain is built from TRBV20-1 and TRBJ2-3; 7 nucleotides match TRBD2. This CDR3 comprises 15 residues. Per germline, CDR1 DFQATT and CDR2 SNEGSKA (reference sequence). The ends lost 3 bases at V and 1 base at J; junction bases unmatched: 7. CDR3 bases: TGCAGTGCTAGTCGCGGGGAGGGAGGCACAGATACGCAGTATTTT. This encodes CSASRGEGGTDTQYF.

This clone showed up just a few times. The rearrangement joins TRBV3-1 (or the pseudogene TRBV3-2) to TRBJ1-1, with D unresolved. The V gene's germline CDR1 is LGHDT and CDR2 YNNKEL (reference sequence). The CDR3 runs to 17 residues. V lost 2 bases and J 1 base, leaving 17 bases between the germline ends. The CDR3 sequence: CASSQWGGSGENTEAFF. The DNA for the CDR3 is TGTGCCAGCAGCCAATGGGGAGGGTCCGGGGAGAACACTGAAGCTTTCTTT.

The rearrangement joins TRBV14 to TRBJ1-2; D is unresolved. Trimming took off 2 bases at V and 4 bases at J, with 14 bases between the two ends. Per the germline V gene, CDR1 is SGHDN and CDR2 is FVKESK. This CDR3 is built from 15 residues. This CDR3 reads CASSQISLPGYGYTF. The CDR3 DNA reads as TGTGCCAGCAGCCAAATCAGCCTCCCGGGCTATGGCTACACCTTC.

CDR3 bases: TGTGCCAGCAGCCAGAGGGGCGGGGGTTGGGCAGATACGCAGTATTTT. It encodes CASSQRGGGWADTQYF. This chain joins TRBV3-1 (or the pseudogene TRBV3-2) and TRBJ2-3, with 7 bases matching TRBD2. The CDR3 totals 16 residues. Trimming removed 3 bases from V and 4 bases from J; junction bases left unmatched: 10. Germline CDR1 is LGHDT and CDR2 is YNNKEL (reference sequence).

This chain links TRBV4-1 with TRBJ2-1; TRBD2 agrees at 11 bases. The CDR3 has 16 amino acids. The germline CDR1 and CDR2 sequences are MGHRA and YSYEKL. The J segment lost 9 bases and the V segment lost 1 base, leaving 8 bases of the junction unmatched. As DNA, the CDR3 is TGCGCCAGCAGCCAAGGGTATAGCGGGGGGGCAGCTGAGCAGTTCTTC. It encodes CASSQGYSGGAAEQFF.

This rearrangement joins TRBV5-4 to TRBJ1-6; 8 positions agree with TRBD1. Looked up from germline, CDR1 is SGHNT and CDR2 is YYREEE (reference sequence). The CDR3 sequence is 13 residues long. The CDR3 loop is CATSLTGVSPLHF. The CDR3 coding sequence is TGTGCTACCTCGCTGACAGGGGTATCACCCCTCCACTTT.

In this sample, this clone turned up a few times. The chain combines TRBV2 with TRBJ2-2; D remains ambiguous. Germline lookup yields CDR1 SNHLY and CDR2 FYNNEI. CDR3 length: 14 residues. With 9 bases removed from V and 4 bases from J, the gap between germline ends came to 15 bases. The CDR3 loop is CASAGARFTGELFF. The CDR3 DNA reads as TGTGCCAGTGCTGGAGCCCGATTCACCGGGGAGCTGTTTTTT.

V and J are TRBV6-1 and TRBJ1-2, with unresolved D. CDR1 and CDR2 from the germline V gene are MNHNS and SASEGT. Between the trimmed V and J ends, which lost 3 bases and 4 bases, there was a span of 9 bases. The CDR3 contains 13 residues. The CDR3 DNA reads TGTGCCAGCAGTGACGGTCCATTCTATGGCTACACCTTC. Protein product: CASSDGPFYGYTF.

The J gene is TRBJ2-5, the V gene TRBV5-1; D remains unclear. V shed 2 bases and J shed 0 bases, with 2 bases lying between them. Germline V CDR1 and CDR2: SGHRS, YFSETQ. This CDR3 spans 12 amino acids. The CDR3 reads CASSFYQETQYF. The CDR3 DNA reads TGCGCCAGCAGCTTCTACCAAGAGACCCAGTACTTC.

The chain couples TRBV5-1 to TRBJ1-6; D unclear. CDR3 length: 16 amino acids. V was trimmed by 0 bases and J by 0 bases, leaving 7 bases between them. Germline V gene data show CDR1 as SGHRS and CDR2 as YFSETQ. The CDR3 DNA follows: TGCGCCAGCAGCTTGGTAGGGAGCTCCTATAATTCACCCCTCCACTTT. Protein: CASSLVGSSYNSPLHF.